The 19 T cell receptor beta chains listed next were all sequenced from one sample in a study of shared clonotypes between healthy human individuals. Sequenced by immunoSEQ multiplex PCR; TCRdb stores in-frame clones only, minus some. Among fewer than 650,000 clones listed, 76% were seen once. The sample was PBMCs. These receptors were taken from a woman aged 35 to 49 in good health. Some clones in this sample may be carry-over from other donors' samples.

Only a few counts were recorded for this clone. Additional DNA sequences in this sample encode the identical CDR3. The chain has TRBV5-1 and TRBJ2-3, with 7 nucleotides matching TRBD2. Trimming took 4 bases from V and 4 from J; bases not matched to a gene: 6. CDR3 length equals 14 residues. Germline assignment: CDR1 SGHRS and CDR2 YFSETQ. In DNA, the CDR3 is TGCGCCAGCAGCGTGGAGGGAGGGGCAGATACGCAGTATTTT. Its translation: CASSVEGGADTQYF.

This clone was picked up one time. The chain employs TRBV7-9 and TRBJ2-3, with TRBD1 matching over 9 bases. The CDR3 is made up of 16 amino acids. The V and J ends lost 0 bases and 5 bases, in that order; junction bases with no gene match: 6. Germline-derived CDR1 and CDR2 are SEHNR and FQNEAQ (reference sequence). The CDR3 nucleotides are TGTGCCAGCAGCTTAGCAATACAGGGGGCAAAAGATACGCAGTATTTT. This codes for CASSLAIQGAKDTQYF. The full variable domain, in which reference TRBV7-9 and TRBJ2-3 provide the parts outside the CDR3, is DTGVSQNPRHKITKRGQNVTFRCDPISEHNRLYWYRQTLGQGPEFLTYFQNEAQLEKSRLLSDRFSAERPKGSFSTLEIQRTEQGDSAMYLCASSLAIQGAKDTQYFGPGTRLTVL.

The chain joins TRBV6-1 to TRBJ1-5; D gene unclear. V was trimmed by 5 bases and J by 4 bases, leaving 9 bases between them. Per the germline V gene, CDR1 is MNHNS and CDR2 is SASEGT. The CDR3 is 13 residues long. The CDR3 loop reads CASSYHINQPQHF. As DNA, the CDR3 is TGTGCCAGCAGTTATCACATTAATCAGCCCCAGCATTTT.

The chain combines TRBV15 with TRBJ2-2; 11 nucleotides line up with TRBD2. Germline values: CDR1 LNHNV, CDR2 YYDKDF (reference sequence). The CDR3 runs to 16 residues. J lost 6 bases, V lost 2 bases, and 5 bases had no gene match. The DNA for the CDR3 is TGTGCCACCAGCAGAACTAGCGGGAGTCGGGCCGGGGAGCTGTTTTTT. It codes for CATSRTSGSRAGELFF.

This clone was seen more than once but under ten times. The rearrangement links TRBV19 to TRBJ1-4, with a tentative D call TRBD1 (6 bases). The germline V gene has CDR1 LNHDA and CDR2 SQIVND (reference sequence). The CDR3 runs to 14 residues. The V end lost 5 bases, the J end lost 6 bases, and 13 bases lay between the germline ends. The CDR3: CASSARGLDEKLFF. CDR3 in DNA: TGTGCCAGTAGTGCCCGGGGGCTTGATGAAAAACTGTTTTTT.

Concerning this clone: A much larger clone lies a single base off, so this may be a read error. This sample also contains other DNA sequences that code for the same CDR3. The gene calls are TRBV5-1 and TRBJ1-2; 7 bases are a match to TRBD1. From germline, CDR1 is SGHRS and CDR2 YFSETQ. With V trimmed by 10 bases and J by 5 bases, 8 bases remained unmatched. This CDR3 is built from 12 residues. For the CDR3, the DNA is TGCGCCGATCCCGGGACAGTTTATGGCTACACCTTC. Its translation is CADPGTVYGYTF.

The genes are TRBV6-6 and TRBJ1-4; D perhaps matches TRBD1 (5 bases). The CDR3 spans 15 residues. The germline CDR1 and CDR2 sequences are MNHNY and SVGAGI (reference sequence). V was clipped by 0 bases and J by 6 bases, with 11 bases between them. The CDR3 loop reads CASSYSGGVDEKLFF. CDR3 DNA sequence: TGTGCCAGCAGTTACTCTGGAGGGGTCGATGAAAAACTGTTTTTT.

This sequence joins TRBV2 and TRBJ2-1; 7 nucleotides match TRBD2. The CDR3 is made up of 14 amino acids. The V and J ends lost 4 bases and 6 bases, in that order; junction bases with no gene match: 6. The V gene's germline CDR1 is SNHLY and CDR2 FYNNEI. The CDR3 sequence is CASSVSGRGNEQFF. The CDR3 nucleotides read TGTGCCAGCAGTGTAAGTGGGAGGGGCAATGAGCAGTTCTTC. Using reference TRBV2 and TRBJ2-1 for the parts outside the CDR3, the full variable domain is EPEVTQTPSHQVTQMGQEVILRCVPISNHLYFYWYRQILGQKVEFLVSFYNNEISEKSEIFDDQFSVERPDGSNFTLKIRSTKLEDSAMYFCASSVSGRGNEQFFGPGTRLTVL.

This clone was counted a single time. Here the CDR3 reads CASSLVSVPRCNV. CDR3 DNA sequence: TGTGCCAGCAGCTTAGTTTCTGTCCCTAGGTGTAACGTC. V is TRBV7-9 and J is TRBJ2-7; D gene unclear. This CDR3 region has 13 residues. The germline gives CDR1 SEHNR, CDR2 FQNEAQ (reference sequence).

The chain is built from TRBV27 and TRBJ2-5; 8 bases map to TRBD2. The CDR3 contains 15 residues. Germline V gene sequence: CDR1 MNHEY, CDR2 SMNVEV (reference sequence). V shed 4 bases and J 5 bases; nucleotides not matched to a gene: 9. Here the CDR3 reads CASSSKGLVFETQYF. In DNA, the CDR3 is TGTGCCAGCAGTTCCAAGGGACTAGTCTTTGAGACCCAGTACTTC.

V gene TRBV7-9 combines with J gene TRBJ2-5; possibly TRBD2 for D (6 bases). CDR3 length: 16 residues. V lost 1 base, J lost 4 bases, and 16 bases lay in between. The germline gives CDR1 SEHNR, CDR2 FQNEAQ (reference sequence). The CDR3 region has the DNA TGTGCCAGCAGCTTAGGGCCGCGGAGGGTAGGAGAGACCCAGTACTTC. It yields the protein CASSLGPRRVGETQYF. Complete variable domain (other parts from reference TRBV7-9 and TRBJ2-5): DTGVSQNPRHKITKRGQNVTFRCDPISEHNRLYWYRQTLGQGPEFLTYFQNEAQLEKSRLLSDRFSAERPKGSFSTLEIQRTEQGDSAMYLCASSLGPRRVGETQYFGPGTRLLVL.

The chain couples TRBV5-1 to TRBJ2-1; TRBD1 might be the D (6 bases). CDR1 is SGHRS and CDR2 is YFSETQ in the germline V gene. Trimming shortened V by 0 bases and J by 7 bases, and 8 bases separated the two germline ends. CDR3 size: 13 residues. The CDR3 reads CASSLVQGNEQFF. The CDR3 DNA is TGCGCCAGCAGCTTGGTTCAGGGGAATGAGCAGTTCTTC.

The chain links TRBV10-2 to TRBJ2-1, with a tentative D call TRBD2 (5 bases). Germline assignment: CDR1 WSHSY and CDR2 SAAADI. The CDR3 loop spans 12 amino acids. The germline V and J ends were trimmed by 3 bases and 6 bases, with 6 bases remaining between them. This CDR3 reads CASSDEGNEQFF. Written as DNA, the CDR3 is TGCGCCAGCAGTGATGAGGGCAATGAGCAGTTCTTC.

The rearrangement joins TRBV2 to TRBJ2-5; D tentatively fits TRBD1 or TRBD2 (5 bases each). There are 13 residues in the CDR3. From germline, CDR1 is SNHLY and CDR2 FYNNEI. V gave up 7 bases and J gave up 4 bases, with 13 bases separating them. The CDR3 spells CASTGTGRETQYF. The DNA for the CDR3 is TGTGCCAGCACGGGCACGGGACGAGAGACCCAGTACTTC.

J is TRBJ1-1 and V is TRBV11-2; 8 bases are shared with TRBD1. The CDR3 sequence is 14 residues long. Trimming cost V 5 bases and J 4 bases; bases outside gene matches: 6. Germline-derived CDR1 and CDR2 are SGHAT and FQNNGV. DNA of the CDR3: TGTGCCAGCAGCCCACAGGGGGGAGTCACTGAAGCTTTCTTT. Translated: CASSPQGGVTEAFF.

The rearrangement uses TRBV2 and TRBJ2-5; no reliable D call. V lost 1 base and J 5 bases, leaving 8 bases between the germline ends. The germline CDR1 and CDR2 sequences are SNHLY and FYNNEI. This CDR3 comprises 13 residues. The CDR3 region has the DNA TGTGCCAGCAGTGAAGGGCTCGGGGAGACCCAGTACTTC. Translating gives CASSEGLGETQYF.

J is TRBJ1-3 and V is TRBV7-2; D uncertain. The CDR3 length is 14 residues. V was shortened by 1 base and J by 3 bases, with 7 bases between the two germline ends. Germline V CDR1 and CDR2: SGHTA, FQGNSA. CDR3 nucleotide sequence: TGTGCCAGCAGCTTAGTCGGGGATGGAAACACCATATATTTT. Its translation is CASSLVGDGNTIYF.

V gene TRBV7-3 combines with J gene TRBJ2-5, with 7 bases matching TRBD2. This CDR3 has 15 amino acids. Per the germline V gene, CDR1 is SGHTA and CDR2 is FQGTGA. J was trimmed by 5 bases and V by 5 bases; bases with no gene match: 11. The CDR3 sequence: CASSQGLVVGETQYF. The CDR3 nucleotides read TGTGCCAGCAGCCAAGGACTAGTAGTAGGGGAGACCCAGTACTTC.

This clone has a handful of counts. The V call is TRBV6-6, the J call TRBJ1-1; TRBD1 might be the D (6 bases). With 0 bases removed from V and 6 bases from J, the gap between germline ends came to 8 bases. The CDR3 is 13 amino acids. Germline CDR1 is MNHNY and CDR2 is SVGAGI (reference sequence). The CDR3 region has the DNA TGTGCCAGCAGTTACTCGACAGGTTCTGAAGCTTTCTTT. As protein: CASSYSTGSEAFF.